These 12 T cell receptor beta chains came from one sample sequenced in a study of CD8 T cells in ankylosing spondylitis. TCRdb analysed the 5' RACE reads with MiXCR anew, one entry per CDR3 protein. The profile shows 40,000 or so distinct CDR3 sequences, approximately 2.6% of them singletons. The sample comprised blood, either unsorted or a sorted T cell fraction (not recorded which). The receptor source for this set is a male donor with ankylosing spondylitis or in good health (not recorded which).

At least ten counts were recorded for this clonotype. CDR3 loop: CASSRGSGREADTQYF. CDR3 nucleotides: TGTGCCAGCAGCAGGGGTAGCGGGAGAGAGGCAGATACGCAGTATTTT. The J gene is TRBJ2-3, the V gene TRBV9; TRBD2 matches at 9 bases. The CDR3 contains 16 residues. Germline assignment: CDR1 SGDLS and CDR2 YYNGEE. V dropped 4 bases and J dropped 4; count of bases not matched to a gene: 10.

The rearrangement links TRBV9 to TRBJ2-2, with 10 positions matching TRBD2. This CDR3 region has 16 residues. Germline lookup yields CDR1 SGDLS and CDR2 YYNGEE. Trimming removed 0 bases from V and 6 bases from J; junction bases left unmatched: 5. The CDR3 protein is CASSVGGTSVSGELFF. CDR3 nucleotides: TGTGCCAGCAGCGTAGGGGGGACTAGCGTTTCCGGGGAGCTGTTTTTT.

At least ten counts were recorded for this clonotype. The chain employs TRBV9 and TRBJ2-1, with 11 bases that match TRBD2. Trimming cost V 0 bases and J 0 bases; bases outside gene matches: 11. The CDR3 totals 20 residues. CDR1 and CDR2 from the germline V gene are SGDLS and YYNGEE. The CDR3 spells CASSVGPGTSGASSYNEQFF. The CDR3 DNA follows: TGTGCCAGCAGCGTAGGGCCCGGGACTAGCGGCGCCAGCTCCTACAATGAGCAGTTCTTC.

This clonotype was counted at least ten times. DNA of the CDR3: TGTGCCAGCAGCTCTTCACAGGGTGTGAACACTGAAGCTTTCTTT. As protein: CASSSSQGVNTEAFF. The gene calls are TRBV9 and TRBJ1-1, with D possibly TRBD1 on 6 matching bases. V was trimmed by 4 bases and J by 0 bases, leaving 13 bases between them. Germline V gene data show CDR1 as SGDLS and CDR2 as YYNGEE. CDR3 length equals 15 residues.

This clonotype was found many times. This chain links TRBV9 with TRBJ2-4; D is unclear. CDR1 is SGDLS, CDR2 YYNGEE, per germline. With 4 bases removed from V and 0 bases from J, the gap between germline ends came to 11 bases. The CDR3 extends over 15 amino acids. The CDR3 nucleotides are TGTGCCAGCAGCTCCCCCAGTCTAGCCAAAAACATTCAGTACTTC. Translating gives CASSSPSLAKNIQYF.

In this sample, this clonotype turned up many times. The CDR3 reads CASSPLLARGETQYF. The CDR3 nucleotides read TGTGCCAGCAGCCCCCTACTAGCGAGGGGAGAGACCCAGTACTTC. This chain links TRBV9 with TRBJ2-5, with 7 positions matching TRBD2. Trimming cost V 4 bases and J 4 bases; bases outside gene matches: 10. The CDR3 runs to 15 residues. CDR1 and CDR2 from the germline V gene are SGDLS and YYNGEE.

This clonotype came up many times. This chain joins TRBV9 and TRBJ2-3; D unclear. The ends were cut back, 4 bases at V and 6 bases at J, with 9 bases in the middle. This CDR3 comprises 12 residues. Germline CDR1 is SGDLS and CDR2 is YYNGEE. The CDR3 DNA reads TGTGCCAGCAGCCTCGTCAGGGATACGCAGTATTTT. Its translation: CASSLVRDTQYF.

This clonotype was counted many times. The chain employs TRBV9 and TRBJ1-6; possible D gene TRBD1, 6 bases. The CDR3 consists of 14 residues. V lost 3 bases, J lost 7 bases, and 11 bases lay in between. The germline gives CDR1 SGDLS, CDR2 YYNGEE. The CDR3 nucleotides are TGTGCCAGCAGCGACGGACAGCGGAATTCACCCCTCCACTTT. It translates to CASSDGQRNSPLHF.

This clonotype was seen at least ten times. The gene calls are TRBV9 and TRBJ1-6; perhaps TRBD1 as D (5 bases). CDR3 length: 14 amino acids. V lost 4 bases to trimming and J lost 9 bases, with 14 bases between them. Germline CDR1 is SGDLS and CDR2 is YYNGEE. CDR3 region: CASSIQDGGSPLHF. CDR3 nucleotide sequence: TGTGCCAGCAGCATTCAGGACGGGGGTTCACCCCTCCACTTT.

V is TRBV9 and J is TRBJ2-1; a weak D match, TRBD2 (6 bases). The CDR3 length is 13 residues. V was clipped by 0 bases and J by 10 bases, with 11 bases between them. The V gene's germline CDR1 is SGDLS and CDR2 YYNGEE. The CDR3 bases are TGTGCCAGCAGCGTAGGTCCTAGCGTAGAGCAGTTCTTC. Translation: CASSVGPSVEQFF.

This clonotype has a count of ten or more. This chain uses TRBV9 with TRBJ2-3; possibly TRBD2 for D (6 bases). The CDR3 is made up of 14 amino acids. V was pared by 2 bases and J by 2 bases, with 9 bases between. Germline CDR1 reads SGDLS; CDR2 reads YYNGEE. DNA of the CDR3: TGTGCCAGCAGCGTTAGCGGAGTCACAGATACGCAGTATTTT. It codes for CASSVSGVTDTQYF.

Many counts were recorded for this clonotype. This sequence joins TRBV9 and TRBJ2-1, with TRBD2 matching over 9 bases. This CDR3 is 18 amino acids long. Unmatched junction bases numbered 16, after V lost 0 bases and J lost 9 bases. Per germline, CDR1 SGDLS and CDR2 YYNGEE. The CDR3 here is CASSVVGAGGPDGTEQFF. The CDR3 bases are TGTGCCAGCAGCGTAGTGGGGGCGGGAGGGCCCGATGGCACTGAGCAGTTCTTC.